Presented here are 24 T cell receptor beta chains from one specimen sequenced in a study of response to subunit inactivated influenza vaccine. TCRdb called the RT-PCR reads again in MiXCR, with one record for every CDR3 protein. The sample yields under 200,000 distinct CDR3 sequences, approximately 10% seen once. The sample in question was non-naive T cells sorted from PBMCs, obtained 45 days after vaccination. These receptors were taken from a man in his forties or fifties who received an inactivated influenza vaccine.

This clonotype was picked up many times. This chain joins TRBV15 and TRBJ2-5; D not resolved. This CDR3 spans 17 amino acids. Trimming pared 0 bases from V and 2 bases from J, leaving 16 bases between. Per the germline V gene, CDR1 is LNHNV and CDR2 is YYDKDF (reference sequence). In DNA, the CDR3 is TGTGCCACCAGCAGAGATGTGATAGTCGGAACGCAAGAGACCCAGTACTTC. Translated: CATSRDVIVGTQETQYF.

The V call is TRBV11-1, the J call TRBJ2-2, with D tentatively TRBD2 (5 bases). The germline V and J ends were trimmed by 1 base and 6 bases, with 12 bases remaining between them. CDR3 length: 15 residues. Germline V gene sequence: CDR1 SGHAT, CDR2 FQDESV (reference sequence). CDR3 DNA sequence: TGTGCCAGCAGCTTAGGACCTAGCCGCCCCGGGGAGCTGTTTTTT. The encoded protein is CASSLGPSRPGELFF.

This clonotype has a count of ten or more. The J gene is TRBJ2-7, the V gene TRBV27; TRBD1 is a possible D gene (6 bases). V was trimmed by 1 base and J by 1 base, leaving 8 bases between them. The CDR3 totals 14 residues. From germline, CDR1 is MNHEY and CDR2 SMNVEV (reference sequence). CDR3 residues: CASSLWGPSYEQYF. CDR3 bases: TGTGCCAGCAGTTTATGGGGGCCGTCCTACGAGCAGTACTTC.

The gene calls are TRBV2 and TRBJ2-7; D is possibly TRBD1 (6 bases). Trimming shortened V by 7 bases and J by 4 bases, and 20 bases separated the two germline ends. In germline, CDR1 is SNHLY, CDR2 FYNNEI. The CDR3 is made up of 15 amino acids. CDR3 coding DNA: TGTGCCAGCAAGGTGGACGGGTCCCAGGGGTACGAGCAGTACTTC. Encoded protein: CASKVDGSQGYEQYF.

A few counts support this clonotype. J is TRBJ2-3 and V is TRBV6-1, with D perhaps matching TRBD1 (6 bases). The CDR3 spans 13 residues. Germline V CDR1 and CDR2: MNHNS, SASEGT. V lost 6 bases to trimming and J lost 0 bases, with 7 bases between them. CDR3 DNA sequence: TGTGCCAGCAGGACAGGAAGCACAGATACGCAGTATTTT. Amino acids: CASRTGSTDTQYF.

This clonotype was counted only a few times. V is TRBV2 and J is TRBJ2-7; TRBD1 might be the D (6 bases). V was trimmed by 5 bases and J by 0 bases, leaving 11 bases between them. The CDR3 covers 14 residues. Germline CDR1 SNHLY, CDR2 FYNNEI. Here the CDR3 DNA reads TGTGCCAGCAGTTACTCGGACAGCTCCTACGAGCAGTACTTC. Translated: CASSYSDSSYEQYF. Full variable domain (rest looked up from reference TRBV2 and TRBJ2-7): EPEVTQTPSHQVTQMGQEVILRCVPISNHLYFYWYRQILGQKVEFLVSFYNNEISEKSEIFDDQFSVERPDGSNFTLKIRSTKLEDSAMYFCASSYSDSSYEQYFGPGTRLTVT.

The chain combines TRBV7-6 with TRBJ2-2; D call uncertain. The CDR3 covers 13 residues. Germline assignment: CDR1 SGHVS and CDR2 FNYEAQ. V lost 3 bases and J 7 bases, leaving 9 bases between the germline ends. CDR3 sequence reads: CASSFTYSGELFF. The CDR3 DNA reads TGTGCCAGCAGCTTTACTTATAGCGGGGAGCTGTTTTTT.

This clonotype was recorded at least ten times. This chain uses TRBV20-1 with TRBJ2-3; D is undetermined. V shed 0 bases and J shed 0 bases, with 4 bases lying between them. This CDR3 comprises 13 residues. Per the germline V gene, CDR1 is DFQATT and CDR2 is SNEGSKA (reference sequence). CDR3 in DNA: TGCAGTGCTAGAGATGCTAGCACAGATACGCAGTATTTT. It yields the protein CSARDASTDTQYF.

This clonotype was counted ten times or more. The gene calls are TRBV24-1 and TRBJ2-7; 7 nucleotides line up with TRBD1. Germline assignment: CDR1 KGHDR and CDR2 SFDVKD. Trimming took 3 bases from V and 3 from J; bases not matched to a gene: 7. CDR3 length equals 15 residues. CDR3 loop: CATSDTGTASYEQYF. The CDR3, as DNA: TGTGCCACCAGTGATACCGGGACAGCCAGCTACGAGCAGTACTTC.

Note on this clonotype: Without the conserved terminal phenylalanine or tryptophan, this CDR3 likely stems from a read error. The chain uses TRBV20-1 and TRBJ2-7, with 14 nucleotides matching TRBD2. CDR1 DFQATT and CDR2 SNEGSKA come from the germline V gene (reference sequence). The CDR3 has 15 amino acids. The J segment lost 6 bases and the V segment lost 0 bases, leaving 4 bases of the junction unmatched. CDR3 region: CSARDPGLAGVEQYL. The CDR3, as DNA: TGCAGTGCTAGAGATCCGGGACTAGCGGGAGTCGAGCAGTACTTA.

At least ten counts were recorded for this clonotype. The gene calls are TRBV12-3 or TRBV12-4 and TRBJ1-2; D not resolved. V lost 3 bases and J 7 bases, leaving 12 bases between the germline ends. This CDR3 has 13 residues. In nucleotides, the CDR3 is TGTGCCAGCAGTTTTGTGGGCCCTGGTGGCTACACCTTC. Translating gives CASSFVGPGGYTF.

This sequence joins TRBV20-1 and TRBJ2-1; TRBD2 agrees at 7 bases. The CDR3 spans 15 residues. The V gene end was trimmed by 3 bases and the J gene end by 1 base; junction bases not matched to a gene: 6. Germline V gives CDR1 DFQATT, CDR2 SNEGSKA (reference sequence). The CDR3 nucleotides read TGCAGTGCTAGTTGGGGCGGGAGTTCCTACAATGAGCAGTTCTTC. Protein sequence: CSASWGGSSYNEQFF.

This clonotype showed up many times. The chain recombines TRBV11-2 with TRBJ2-1; D call uncertain. V was trimmed by 1 base and J by 8 bases, leaving 12 bases between them. Germline lookup yields CDR1 SGHAT and CDR2 FQNNGV. The CDR3 covers 14 residues. The chain's CDR3 is CASSLGITWDEQFF. DNA for the CDR3: TGTGCCAGCAGCTTAGGGATTACTTGGGATGAGCAGTTCTTC.

Only a few counts were recorded for this clonotype. The chain uses TRBV12-3 or TRBV12-4 and TRBJ2-6; the D call may be TRBD1 or TRBD2 (5 bases each). The V end lost 3 bases, the J end lost 0 bases, and 12 bases lay between the germline ends. The CDR3 consists of 17 residues. CDR3 nucleotide sequence: TGTGCCAGCAGTTTGGGACGCAGTATCTCTGGGGCCAACGTCCTGACTTTC. It encodes CASSLGRSISGANVLTF.

The chain recombines TRBV5-1 with TRBJ2-3; no firm D call. V was shortened by 1 base and J by 1 base, with 13 bases between the two germline ends. There are 16 residues in the CDR3. Germline values: CDR1 SGHRS, CDR2 YFSETQ. For the CDR3, the DNA is TGCGCCAGCAGCTTGATGGTAGTAGGCGGCACAGATACGCAGTATTTT. It encodes CASSLMVVGGTDTQYF.

This clonotype was detected only a few times. V and J are TRBV5-1 and TRBJ1-1, with D hard to call. CDR3 length: 13 residues. V gave up 0 bases and J gave up 8 bases, with 11 bases separating them. Germline V gene sequence: CDR1 SGHRS, CDR2 YFSETQ. The DNA of the CDR3 is TGCGCCAGCAGCTTGGCCATGAAGGGCGAAGCTTTCTTT. Translated: CASSLAMKGEAFF.

V and J are TRBV5-5 and TRBJ2-1, with D tentatively TRBD1 (5 bases). The CDR3 runs 15 residues. V gave up 0 bases and J gave up 3 bases, with 10 bases separating them. Per germline, CDR1 SGHKS and CDR2 YYEKEE (reference sequence). CDR3 amino acids: CASSLGQGYYNEQFF. CDR3 nucleotides: TGTGCCAGCAGCTTGGGTCAGGGTTACTACAATGAGCAGTTCTTC.

CDR3 sequence: CASSKRLASSDTQYF. The CDR3 nucleotides read TGTGCCAGCAGCAAGAGGCTAGCTTCCTCAGATACGCAGTATTTT. The chain carries TRBV7-9 and TRBJ2-3; D is perhaps TRBD2 (5 bases). V was cut by 5 bases and J by 4 bases, with 16 bases left in between. The CDR3 is 15 amino acids. Germline lookup yields CDR1 SEHNR and CDR2 FQNEAQ (reference sequence).

This chain joins TRBV10-3 and TRBJ1-1; the D is unclear. Trimming shortened V by 8 bases and J by 6 bases, and 13 bases separated the two germline ends. Germline CDR1 ENHRY, CDR2 SYGVKD. This CDR3 spans 12 amino acids. CDR3 bases: TGTGCCATCCGGGGTTTAACCGCTGAAGCTTTCTTT. Translated: CAIRGLTAEAFF.

The chain links TRBV12-3 or TRBV12-4 to TRBJ2-2, with TRBD2 identical over 7 bases. J gave up 5 bases and V 10 bases, and 10 bases lay outside the gene matches. There are 14 residues in the CDR3. CDR3 in amino acids: CATLGGAGTGELFF. CDR3 coding DNA: TGTGCCACCCTGGGAGGGGCCGGGACCGGGGAGCTGTTTTTT.

Only a few counts were recorded for this clonotype. One end of the junction is discordant with germline, which a read error may explain. The chain recombines TRBV18 with TRBJ2-7; 8 bases agree with TRBD1. There are 14 residues in the CDR3. Per germline, CDR1 KGHSH and CDR2 LQKENI. CDR3 region: CASSPTGAAISWNF. CDR3 bases: TGTGCCAGCTCACCGACAGGGGCGGCTATCAGTTGGAACTTC.

This clonotype showed up just a few times. The V gene is TRBV15, the J gene TRBJ2-7; D is perhaps TRBD1 (5 bases). The CDR3 has 14 residues. The V end lost 4 bases, the J end lost 5 bases, and 15 bases lay between the germline ends. Germline CDR1 and CDR2: LNHNV and YYDKDF (reference sequence). The CDR3 loop reads CATSIRQGGHEQYF. In DNA form, the CDR3 reads TGTGCCACCAGCATTCGTCAGGGTGGCCACGAGCAGTACTTC.

With regard to this clonotype: This may stem from a read error, because a much larger clone lies one nucleotide away. The genes are TRBV20-1 and TRBJ1-2; no definite D call. Trimming left V 2 bases short and J 0 bases short, with 4 bases between. Germline V lookup: CDR1 DFQATT, CDR2 SNEGSKA (reference sequence). The CDR3 has 12 residues. As DNA, the CDR3 is TGCAGTGCTAGACACGCTAACTATGGCTACACCTTC. Its protein is CSARHANYGYTF.

This chain links TRBV18 with TRBJ1-1; D is possibly TRBD1 (5 bases). Per the germline V gene, CDR1 is KGHSH and CDR2 is LQKENI. V was clipped by 3 bases and J by 1 base, with 9 bases between them. The CDR3 consists of 14 residues. The CDR3 here is CASSPSGANTEAFF. Here the CDR3 DNA reads TGTGCCAGCTCACCTTCCGGGGCGAACACTGAAGCTTTCTTT.